This TCR beta chain was profiled in a study of shared clonotypes between healthy human individuals. Turning to the study itself: Ranging from 18 to 49 in age, donors were a couple of women and a few men. General study results and limits: Memory subsets generally showed lower estimated richness than naive subsets.

Samples underwent the assay at deep level. Using immunoSEQ multiplex PCR, the repertoire was profiled, and TCRdb retains in-frame clones only, with some absent. The sample holds around 2.5 million clones, over 85% seen once. As regards this clone: Its antigen is undetermined.

From germline, CDR1 is SNHLY and CDR2 FYNNEI. This CDR3 is 15 amino acids long. The ends were cut back, 3 bases at V and 8 bases at J, with 16 bases in the middle. There were only Caucasian adults among the donors, and all lived in Nashville, Tennessee. This sequence joins TRBV2 and TRBJ1-4; no firm D call. The specimen sequenced was naive CD4+ T cells from PBMCs. Subset here: CD45RA+ positively selected. This sequence was found in a man between 18 and 35 years old in good health. Some clones in this sample may be carry-over from other donors' samples. CDR3 DNA: TGTGCCAGCAGTGACATAGGGTTATTTAGGGAAAAACTGTTTTTT. It encodes CASSDIGLFREKLFF.